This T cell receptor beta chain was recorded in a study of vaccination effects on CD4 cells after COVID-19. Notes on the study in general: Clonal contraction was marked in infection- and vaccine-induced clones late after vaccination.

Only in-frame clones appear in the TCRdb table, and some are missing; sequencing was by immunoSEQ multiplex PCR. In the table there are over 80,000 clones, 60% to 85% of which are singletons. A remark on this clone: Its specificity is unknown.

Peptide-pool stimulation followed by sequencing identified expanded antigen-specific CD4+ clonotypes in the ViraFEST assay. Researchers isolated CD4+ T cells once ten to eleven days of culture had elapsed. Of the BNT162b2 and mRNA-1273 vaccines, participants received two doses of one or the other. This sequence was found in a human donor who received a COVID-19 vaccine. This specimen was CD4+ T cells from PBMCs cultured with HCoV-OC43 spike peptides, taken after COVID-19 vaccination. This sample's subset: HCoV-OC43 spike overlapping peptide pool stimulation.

Here the CDR3 DNA reads TGTGCCAGCAGCTTACCGGGACAGGGGTTCGGAAACACCATATATTTT. Translation: CASSLPGQGFGNTIYF. The genes are TRBV7-8 and TRBJ1-3, with 10 nucleotides matching TRBD1. The junction had 5 bases not matched to a gene; V was cut back by 2 bases and J by 4 bases. The CDR3 has 16 residues. Germline-derived CDR1 and CDR2 are SGHVS and FQNEAQ.